Below, one T cell receptor (beta chain) is given with its context. The template was genomic DNA from peripheral blood, not RNA. The sample originates from a study of T cell repertoires in aging, cancer and after chemotherapy. V gave up 4 bases and J gave up 5 bases, with 7 bases separating them. CDR1 and CDR2 (germline): SGHDT, YYEEEE. The CDR3 extends over 11 amino acids. Multiplex touch-down PCR with TRB-A/B primers amplified rearranged V-D-J TRB sequences. TCRdb reanalysed the multiplex PCR reads using MiXCR and keeps one entry per CDR3 protein. The sample carries some 8,000 distinct CDR3 sequences, 25% to 40% recorded once.

This TCR was recovered from a human donor in good health. The chain combines TRBV5-6 with TRBJ2-7; D is unclear. The sequencing input was blood. CDR3 nucleotides: TGTGCCAGCAGCCTTACCCACGAGCAGTACTTC. Protein product: CASSLTHEQYF.